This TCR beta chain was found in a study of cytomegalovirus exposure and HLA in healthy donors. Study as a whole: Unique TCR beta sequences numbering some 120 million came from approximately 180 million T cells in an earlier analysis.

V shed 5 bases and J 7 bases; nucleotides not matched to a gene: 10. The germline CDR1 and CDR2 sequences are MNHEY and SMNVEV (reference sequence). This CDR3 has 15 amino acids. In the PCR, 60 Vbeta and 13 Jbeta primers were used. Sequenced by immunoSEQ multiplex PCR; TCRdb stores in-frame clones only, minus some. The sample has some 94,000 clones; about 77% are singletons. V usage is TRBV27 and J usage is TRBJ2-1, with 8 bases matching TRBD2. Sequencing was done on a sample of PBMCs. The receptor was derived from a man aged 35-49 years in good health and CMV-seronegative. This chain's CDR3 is CASSPTRGGRNEQFF. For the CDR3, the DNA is TGTGCCAGCAGTCCCACCCGGGGGGGCCGAAATGAGCAGTTCTTC.